This TCR beta chain is drawn from a study of T cell repertoires in cytomegalovirus infection. The CDR3 contains 18 residues. Deletions cut 2 bases from V and 0 bases from J, with 19 bases between. Germline CDR1 is MNHEY and CDR2 is SVGEGT. In this sample, this clonotype turned up a few times. The antigen is unknown. A single record per CDR3 protein comes from TCRdb applying MiXCR to the reads. The data show about a million distinct CDR3 sequences, around a third seen once. The sample consisted of cultured CD8+ T cells from PBMCs, taken from culture after CMV antigen stimulation. The genes are TRBV6-2 or TRBV6-3 and TRBJ1-2, with D unclear. The source is a human donor in good health (CMV status not recorded). Some clones in this sample may be carry-over from other donors' samples. The CDR3 region is CASSYLPGNLRANYGYTF. The CDR3 DNA reads as TGTGCCAGCAGTTACCTTCCCGGAAACCTTCGGGCTAACTATGGCTACACCTTC.